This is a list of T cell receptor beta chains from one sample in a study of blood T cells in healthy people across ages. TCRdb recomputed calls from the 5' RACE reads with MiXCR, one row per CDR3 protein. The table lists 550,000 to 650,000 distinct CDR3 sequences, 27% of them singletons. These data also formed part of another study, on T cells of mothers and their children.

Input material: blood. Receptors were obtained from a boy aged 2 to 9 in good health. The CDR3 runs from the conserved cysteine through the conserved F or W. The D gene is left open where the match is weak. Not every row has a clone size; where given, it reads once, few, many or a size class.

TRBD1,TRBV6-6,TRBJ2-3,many,TGTGCCAGCAGTTACGCCCCGGACAGGGATACGCAGTATTTT,CASSYAPDRDTQYF
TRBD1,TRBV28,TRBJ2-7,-,TGTGCCAGCAGCAAGACAGGGGAGTGGAGCGAGCAGTACTTC,CASSKTGEWSEQYF
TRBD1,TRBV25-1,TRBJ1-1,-,TGTGCCAGCACCGAGAATGGACAGGTATATACTGAAGCTTTCTTT,CASTENGQVYTEAFF
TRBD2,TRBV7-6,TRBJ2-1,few,TGTGCCAGCAGCTTAACGGTGGGACTAGCGGGAGGTGTCTCCTACAATGAGCAGTTCTTC,CASSLTVGLAGGVSYNEQFF
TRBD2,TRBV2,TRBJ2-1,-,TGTGCCAGCAGGGAACCCGTAGCGGGGGCTGGGAATGAGCAGTTCTTC,CASREPVAGAGNEQFF
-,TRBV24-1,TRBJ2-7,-,TGTGCCACCACCAAAGATATAATGACACACAGGGACGAGCAGTACTTC,CATTKDIMTHRDEQYF
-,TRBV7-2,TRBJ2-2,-,TGTGCCAGCAGCTTAGCCAGGGGAGAGGCCGGGGAGCTGTTTTTT,CASSLARGEAGELFF
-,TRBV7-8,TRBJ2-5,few,TGTGCCAGCAGCTTTACTAGGTTCCAAGAGACCCAGTACTTC,CASSFTRFQETQYF
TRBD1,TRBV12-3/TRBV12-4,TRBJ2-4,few,TGTGCCAGCAGTTTCTCCCAGGGGGACCCAAACATTCAGTACTTC,CASSFSQGDPNIQYF
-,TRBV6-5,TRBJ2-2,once,TGTGCCAGCCATGACGGTTTGGTCGGGGAGCTGTTTTTT,CASHDGLVGELFF
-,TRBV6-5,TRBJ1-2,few,TGTGCCAGCAGTTACCGGGACTCCGGGCGCTACACCTTC,CASSYRDSGRYTF
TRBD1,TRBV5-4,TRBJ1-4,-,TGTGCCAGCAGCGTGGACAGGACATATGGCGAAAAACTGTTTTTT,CASSVDRTYGEKLFF
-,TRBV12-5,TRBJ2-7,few,TGTGCTAGTGGTTTGGATCCCTACGAGCAGTACTTC,CASGLDPYEQYF
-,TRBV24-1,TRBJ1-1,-,TGTGCCACCAGTGACCAAAACACTGAAGCTTTCTTT,CATSDQNTEAFF
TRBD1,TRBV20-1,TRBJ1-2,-,TGCAGTGCTAGAGATAACAGGGGAAGAGGTGGCTACACCTTC,CSARDNRGRGGYTF
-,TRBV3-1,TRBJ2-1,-,TGTGCCAGCAGACTTGTGGGGGGTCGCAACAATGAGCAGTTCTTC,CASRLVGGRNNEQFF
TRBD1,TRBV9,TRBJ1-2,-,TGTGCCAGCAGCGCCCAGCCTGAGGGACAGATTTCGGGCTACACCTTC,CASSAQPEGQISGYTF
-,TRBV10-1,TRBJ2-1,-,TGCGCCAGCAGTGAGTCAGGGCAGCGGGATGAGCAGTTCTTC,CASSESGQRDEQFF
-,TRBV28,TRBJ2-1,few,TGTGCCAGCAGTTTAACCTCCGGACCTCCCCGATACCTTGGCAATGAGCAGTTCTTC,CASSLTSGPPRYLGNEQFF
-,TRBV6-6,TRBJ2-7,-,TGTGCCAGCAGTTACAGACAGACCAGCTCCTACGAGCAGTACTTC,CASSYRQTSSYEQYF
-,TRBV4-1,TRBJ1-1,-,TGCGCCAGCAGCCAAGATCCACAGGGAATGAACACTGAAGCTTTCTTT,CASSQDPQGMNTEAFF
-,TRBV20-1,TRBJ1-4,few,TGCAGTGCAAATCCGGGTGGAGGTAATGAAAAACCGTTTTTT,CSANPGGGNEKPFF